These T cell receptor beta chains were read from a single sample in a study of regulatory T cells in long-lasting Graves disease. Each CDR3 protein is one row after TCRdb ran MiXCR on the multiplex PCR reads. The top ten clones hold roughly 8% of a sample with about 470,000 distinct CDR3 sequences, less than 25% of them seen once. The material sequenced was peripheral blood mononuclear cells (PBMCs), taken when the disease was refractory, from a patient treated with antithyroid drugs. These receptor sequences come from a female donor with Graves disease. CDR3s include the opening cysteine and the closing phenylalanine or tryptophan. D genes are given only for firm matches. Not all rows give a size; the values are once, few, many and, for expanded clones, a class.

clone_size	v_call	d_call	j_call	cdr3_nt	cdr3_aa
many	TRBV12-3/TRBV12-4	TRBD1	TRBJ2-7	TGTGCCAGCAGTTTAGGTCCCAGGGGGATGGGCTACGAGCAGTACTTC	CASSLGPRGMGYEQYF
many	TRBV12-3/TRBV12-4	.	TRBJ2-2	TGTGCCAGCAGTTTCTACCTAGTCAGAAGGGACACCGGGGAGCTGTTTTTT	CASSFYLVRRDTGELFF
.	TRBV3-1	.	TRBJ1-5	TGTGCCAGCAGCCAAGGGGTCCGCGTCAATCAGCCCCAGCATTTT	CASSQGVRVNQPQHF
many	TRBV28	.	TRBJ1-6	TGTGCCAGCAGTCCATCAGGACAGTTTAATTCACCCCTCCACTTT	CASSPSGQFNSPLHF
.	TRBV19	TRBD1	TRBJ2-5	TGTGCCATTGGGACAGCACAAGAGACCCAGTACTTC	CAIGTAQETQYF
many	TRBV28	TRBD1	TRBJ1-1	TGTGCCAGCAGTTTGGCTGACAGGGGGCTGGACACTGAAGCTTTCTTT	CASSLADRGLDTEAFF
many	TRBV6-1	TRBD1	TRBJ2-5	TGTGCCAGCAGGAACCTGGACAGGGGGCGAGAGACCCAGTACTTC	CASRNLDRGRETQYF
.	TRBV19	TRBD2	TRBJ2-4	TGTGCCGGTAGTCCGGGACTAGAAAACATTCAGTACTTC	CAGSPGLENIQYF
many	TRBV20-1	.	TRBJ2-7	TGCAGTGCTCCACAGGGTACCTACGAGCAGTACTTC	CSAPQGTYEQYF
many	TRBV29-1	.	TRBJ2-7	TGCAGCGTTGGGTGGGGGGGCAGCTACGAGCAGTACTTC	CSVGWGGSYEQYF
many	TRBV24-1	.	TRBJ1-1	TGTGCCACCAGTGACCCCTTTAACACTGAAGCTTTCTTT	CATSDPFNTEAFF
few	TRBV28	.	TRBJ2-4	TGTGCCAGCGAGGGCGCTCGGGCCAAAAACATTCAGTACTTC	CASEGARAKNIQYF
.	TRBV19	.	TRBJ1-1	TGTGCCAGTAGATGGAACACTGAAGCTCTCTTT	CASRWNTEALF
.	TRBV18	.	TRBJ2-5	TGTGCCAGCTCACGCGAGAGTCCCCCGGGGACCCAGTACTTC	CASSRESPPGTQYF
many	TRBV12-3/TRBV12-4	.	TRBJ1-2	TGTGCCAGCCGGGGGCGAGTCGGCTACACCTTC	CASRGRVGYTF
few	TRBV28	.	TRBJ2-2	TGTGCCAGCACCTCTTGGGGACTGAAGCTGTTTTTT	CASTSWGLKLFF
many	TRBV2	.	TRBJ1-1	TGTGCCAGCAGCCCCGGCCGGTGGGGTGGTGAAGCTTTCTTT	CASSPGRWGGEAFF
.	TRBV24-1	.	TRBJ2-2	TGTGCCACCAGTGGAGACACCCACACCGGGGAGCTGTTTTTT	CATSGDTHTGELFF
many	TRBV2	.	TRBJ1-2	TGTGCCAGCAGTGAAGTATGGACAGACAACTATGGCTACACCTTC	CASSEVWTDNYGYTF
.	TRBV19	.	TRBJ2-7	TGTGCCAGTAGTCGGTCGGGAGTCCCCCTCCGCGAGCAGTACTTC	CASSRSGVPLREQYF
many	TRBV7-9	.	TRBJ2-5	TGTGCCAGCAGCTTAGCGGGCCTTCAAGAGACCCAGTACTTC	CASSLAGLQETQYF
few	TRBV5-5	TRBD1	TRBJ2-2	TGTGCCAGCAGCTTGGTACCGGACAGGGGACGCACCGGGGAGCTGTTTTTT	CASSLVPDRGRTGELFF
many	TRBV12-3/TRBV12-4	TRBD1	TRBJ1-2	TGTGCCAGCAGCCCTTACTCCGGGACAGGGCCATATGGCTACACCTTC	CASSPYSGTGPYGYTF
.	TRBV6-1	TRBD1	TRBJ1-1	TGTGCCAGCAGCCAGGGGGGTGTTACTGAAGCTTTCTTT	CASSQGGVTEAFF
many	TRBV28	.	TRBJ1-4	TGTGCCAGCACAGATGGGGTTAATGAAAAACTGTTTTTT	CASTDGVNEKLFF
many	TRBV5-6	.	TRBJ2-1	TGTGCCAGCAGCTTGGGTCCAGTATCCAATGAGCAGTTCTTC	CASSLGPVSNEQFF
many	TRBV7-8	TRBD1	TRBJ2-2	TGTGCCAGCAGCCCAGGGGGACAGCCGACCACCGGGGAGCTGTTTTTT	CASSPGGQPTTGELFF
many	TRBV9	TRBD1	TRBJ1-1	TGTGCCAGCAGCGGGGGACAGGGCCGCCCGGTAGACACTGAAGCTTTCTTT	CASSGGQGRPVDTEAFF
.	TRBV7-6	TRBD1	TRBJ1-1	TGTGCCAGCAGCATAGGGACAGGGGGGATGAACACTGAAGCTTTCTTT	CASSIGTGGMNTEAFF
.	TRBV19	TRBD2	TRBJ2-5	TGTGCCAGTAGTATGGGACTAGCGGGACTTTCGGAGACCCAGTACTTC	CASSMGLAGLSETQYF
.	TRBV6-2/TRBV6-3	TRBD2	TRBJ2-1	TGTGCCAGCCTGCTAGCGGGAGGGCGCTACAATGAGCAGTTCTTC	CASLLAGGRYNEQFF
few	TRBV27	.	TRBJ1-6	TGTGCCAGCAAGTGGGGCTCTAGTGGATCACCCCTCCACTTT	CASKWGSSGSPLHF
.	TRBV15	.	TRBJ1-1	TGTGCCACCAGCAGAGAGATTTTAGAAAACACTGAAGCTTTCTTT	CATSREILENTEAFF
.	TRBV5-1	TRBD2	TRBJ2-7	TGCGCCAGCAGCTCGCGGCGGGTAGCGGGTAATCTCCCCTACGAGCAGTACTTC	CASSSRRVAGNLPYEQYF
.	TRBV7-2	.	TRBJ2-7	TGTGCCAGCAGCTTAGCGCCCGGCGTTCACTCCTACGAGCAGTACTTC	CASSLAPGVHSYEQYF
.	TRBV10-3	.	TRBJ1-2	TGTGCCATCAGTGAGTGGAGAAGGGACTATGGCTACACCTTC	CAISEWRRDYGYTF
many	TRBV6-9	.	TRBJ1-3	TGTGCCAGCAGTTCGAGCTCTGGAAACACCATATATTTT	CASSSSSGNTIYF
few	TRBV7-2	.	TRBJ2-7	TGTGCCAGCAGCGCCCAAAGGAGCGAGCAGTACTTC	CASSAQRSEQYF
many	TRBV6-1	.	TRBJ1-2	TGTGCCAGCAGTGAATGGGGTGGCTACACCTTC	CASSEWGGYTF
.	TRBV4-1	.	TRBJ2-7	TGCGCCAGCAGTCCGACTTATTCCTACGAGCAGTACTTC	CASSPTYSYEQYF
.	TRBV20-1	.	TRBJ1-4	TGCAGTGCCAGCCCATCAGGGTTGGCTAATGAAAAACTGTTTTTT	CSASPSGLANEKLFF
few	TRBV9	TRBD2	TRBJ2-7	TGTGCCAGCAGCAAAGGGACTAGCAGTTCCTACGAGCAGTACTTC	CASSKGTSSSYEQYF
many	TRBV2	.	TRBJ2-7	TGTGCCAGCAGTGAAGACGACTCCTACGAGCAGTACTTC	CASSEDDSYEQYF
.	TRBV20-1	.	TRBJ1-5	TGCAGTGCCCCGGAGCAGGGGCGTCAGCCCCAGCATTTT	CSAPEQGRQPQHF